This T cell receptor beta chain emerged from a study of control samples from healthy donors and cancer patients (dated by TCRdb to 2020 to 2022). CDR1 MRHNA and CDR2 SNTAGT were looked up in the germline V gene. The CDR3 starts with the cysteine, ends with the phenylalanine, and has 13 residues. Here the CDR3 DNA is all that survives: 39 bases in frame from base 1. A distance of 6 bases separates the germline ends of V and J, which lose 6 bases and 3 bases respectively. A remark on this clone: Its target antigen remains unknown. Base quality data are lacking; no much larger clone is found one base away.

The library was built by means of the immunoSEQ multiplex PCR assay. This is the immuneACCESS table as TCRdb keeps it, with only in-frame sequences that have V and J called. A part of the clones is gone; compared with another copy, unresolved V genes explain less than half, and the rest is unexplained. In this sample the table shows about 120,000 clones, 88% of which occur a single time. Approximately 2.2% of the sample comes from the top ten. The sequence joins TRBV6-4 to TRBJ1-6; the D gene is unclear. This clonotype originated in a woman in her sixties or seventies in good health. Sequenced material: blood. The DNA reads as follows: TGTGCCAGCAGGCGGGACTATAATTCACCCCTCCACTTT. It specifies CASRRDYNSPLHF.